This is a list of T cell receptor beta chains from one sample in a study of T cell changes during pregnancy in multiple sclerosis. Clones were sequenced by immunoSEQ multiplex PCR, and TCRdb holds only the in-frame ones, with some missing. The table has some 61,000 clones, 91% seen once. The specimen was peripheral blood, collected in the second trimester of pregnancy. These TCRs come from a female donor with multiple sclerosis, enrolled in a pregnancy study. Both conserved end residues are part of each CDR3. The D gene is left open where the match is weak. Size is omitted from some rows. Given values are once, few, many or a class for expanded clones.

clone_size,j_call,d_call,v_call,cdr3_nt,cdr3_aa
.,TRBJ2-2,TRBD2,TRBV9,TGTGCCAGCAGCTCGCGGGGGACGAACACCGGGGAGCTGTTTTTT,CASSSRGTNTGELFF
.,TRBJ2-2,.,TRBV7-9,TGTGCCAGCAGCCTTGAGCGCGGGGAGCTGTTTTTT,CASSLERGELFF
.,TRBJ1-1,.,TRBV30,TGTGCCTGGAGTACCACACAGAACACTGAAGCTTTCTTT,CAWSTTQNTEAFF
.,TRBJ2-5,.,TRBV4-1,TGCGCCAGCAGCCAAGGACAGAACCAAGAGACCCAGTACTTC,CASSQGQNQETQYF
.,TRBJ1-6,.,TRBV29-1,TGCAGCGTTGGGGAGGTTTCACCCCTCCACTTT,CSVGEVSPLHF
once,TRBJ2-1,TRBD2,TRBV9,TGTGCCAGCAGCCCCACAGCGGGGTCCAATGAGCAGTTCTTC,CASSPTAGSNEQFF
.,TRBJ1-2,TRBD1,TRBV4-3,TGCGCCAGCAGCCAAGTTCCCGGGACAGAGAGTTCTGGTGGCTACACCTTC,CASSQVPGTESSGGYTF
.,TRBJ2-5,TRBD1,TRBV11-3,TGTGCCAGCAGCACAGGACAGGGTCTGGAGACCCAGTACTTC,CASSTGQGLETQYF
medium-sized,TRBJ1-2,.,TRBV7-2,TGTGCCAGCAGCATGAACTACTATGGCTACACCTTC,CASSMNYYGYTF
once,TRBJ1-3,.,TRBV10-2,TGCGCCAGCAGTTCTGGCCCGTTCTCTGGAAACACCATATATTTT,CASSSGPFSGNTIYF
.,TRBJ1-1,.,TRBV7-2,TGTGCCAGCAGGCAAACAGGGACCGGCACTGAAGCTTTCTTT,CASRQTGTGTEAFF